This T cell receptor beta chain was retrieved from a study of Graves' ophthalmopathy and Graves' hyperthyroidism. The overall study: Peripheral blood (taken before any treatment) was collected at initial diagnosis.

Amplified material comprised TCR beta CDR3 regions derived from RNA transcripts. First-round RT-PCR used HTBI primers; second-round multiplex PCR followed. MiXCR was run by TCRdb on the multiplex PCR reads, yielding one entry per CDR3 protein. The sample has about 740,000 distinct CDR3 sequences, around 40% seen once. V lost 10 bases to trimming and J lost 4 bases; unmatched junction nucleotides: 6. In germline, CDR1 is ENHRY, CDR2 SYGVKD. The length of the CDR3 is 13 residues. Orbital computed tomography, together with clinical symptoms, serum thyroxine, TRAb and thyroid ultrasound, was used for diagnosis. Notes on this clonotype: A much larger clonotype is one base distant, so this may be a read error.

This TCR was sampled from an adult man with Graves' ophthalmopathy. The source material was peripheral blood. The genes are TRBV10-3 and TRBJ2-5; TRBD1 matches 10 bases. The CDR3 DNA is TGTGCCAGCCACCGGGACAGGGGAGAGACCCAGTACTTC. It specifies CASHRDRGETQYF.